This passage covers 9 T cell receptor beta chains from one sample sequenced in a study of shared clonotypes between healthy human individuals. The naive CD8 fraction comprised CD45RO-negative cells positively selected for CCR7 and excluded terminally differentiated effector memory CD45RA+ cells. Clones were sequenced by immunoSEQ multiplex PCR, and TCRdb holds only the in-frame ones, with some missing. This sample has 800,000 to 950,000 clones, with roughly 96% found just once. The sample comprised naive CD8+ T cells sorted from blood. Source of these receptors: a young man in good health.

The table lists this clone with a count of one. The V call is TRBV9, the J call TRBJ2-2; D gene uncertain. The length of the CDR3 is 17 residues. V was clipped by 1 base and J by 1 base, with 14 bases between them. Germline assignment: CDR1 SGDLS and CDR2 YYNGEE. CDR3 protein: CASSVTYRPRNTGELFF. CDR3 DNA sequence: TGTGCCAGCAGCGTAACCTATAGGCCTCGGAACACCGGGGAGCTGTTTTTT.

The CDR3, as DNA: TGTGCCAGCGTAAGGGAAGCCTATGGCTACACCTTC. Its translation: CASVREAYGYTF. This chain links TRBV6-1 with TRBJ1-2; D is ambiguous. Germline CDR1 is MNHNS and CDR2 is SASEGT. With 8 bases removed from V and 4 bases from J, the gap between germline ends came to 11 bases. The CDR3 has 12 amino acids.

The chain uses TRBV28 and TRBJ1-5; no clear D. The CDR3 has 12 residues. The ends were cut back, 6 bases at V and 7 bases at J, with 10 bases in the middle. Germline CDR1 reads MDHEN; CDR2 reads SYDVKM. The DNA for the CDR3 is TGTGCCAGCAGCCCCAATAGACAGCCCCAGCATTTT. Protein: CASSPNRQPQHF.

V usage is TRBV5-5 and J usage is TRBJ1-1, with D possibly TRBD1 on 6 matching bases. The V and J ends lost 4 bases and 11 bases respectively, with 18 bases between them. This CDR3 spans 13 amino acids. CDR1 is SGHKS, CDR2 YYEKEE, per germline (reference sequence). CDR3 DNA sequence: TGTGCCAGCAGCAACCGGGACACCCAAGGGGCTTTCTTT. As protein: CASSNRDTQGAFF.

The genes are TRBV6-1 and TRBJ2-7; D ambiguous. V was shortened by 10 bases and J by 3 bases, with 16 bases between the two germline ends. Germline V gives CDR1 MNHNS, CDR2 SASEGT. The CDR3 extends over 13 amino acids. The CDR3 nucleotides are TGTGCCACCAGATCCAAAGGAAACTACGAGCAGTACTTC. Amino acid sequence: CATRSKGNYEQYF.

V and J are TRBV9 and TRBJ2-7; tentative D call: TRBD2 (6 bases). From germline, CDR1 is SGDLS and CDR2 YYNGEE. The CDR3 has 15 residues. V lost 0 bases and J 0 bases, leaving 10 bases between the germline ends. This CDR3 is CASSVAEGISYEQYF. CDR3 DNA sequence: TGTGCCAGCAGCGTAGCGGAGGGAATCTCCTACGAGCAGTACTTC.

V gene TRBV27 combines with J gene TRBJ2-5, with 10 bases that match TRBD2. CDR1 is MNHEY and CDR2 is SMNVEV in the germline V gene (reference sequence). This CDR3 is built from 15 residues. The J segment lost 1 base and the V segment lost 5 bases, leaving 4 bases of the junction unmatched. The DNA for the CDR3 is TGTGCCAGCAGTACATGGACTAGCGGCCAAGAGACCCAGTACTTC. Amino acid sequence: CASSTWTSGQETQYF.

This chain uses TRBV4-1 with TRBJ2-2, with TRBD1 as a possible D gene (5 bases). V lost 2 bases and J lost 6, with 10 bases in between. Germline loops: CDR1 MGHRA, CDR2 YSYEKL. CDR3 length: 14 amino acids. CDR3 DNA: TGCGCCAGCAGCCAAAGACAGTATCCCGGGGAGCTGTTTTTT. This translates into CASSQRQYPGELFF.

CDR3 sequence: CASSESSRGGYEKLFF. The CDR3 coding sequence is TGCGCCAGCAGTGAGAGTTCCCGTGGGGGATATGAAAAACTGTTTTTT. The chain joins TRBV10-1 to TRBJ1-4; the D gene is possibly TRBD1 (5 bases). The V and J ends lost 2 bases and 6 bases respectively, with 16 bases between them. The CDR3 totals 16 residues. Germline CDR1 WNHNN, CDR2 SYGVQD (reference sequence).